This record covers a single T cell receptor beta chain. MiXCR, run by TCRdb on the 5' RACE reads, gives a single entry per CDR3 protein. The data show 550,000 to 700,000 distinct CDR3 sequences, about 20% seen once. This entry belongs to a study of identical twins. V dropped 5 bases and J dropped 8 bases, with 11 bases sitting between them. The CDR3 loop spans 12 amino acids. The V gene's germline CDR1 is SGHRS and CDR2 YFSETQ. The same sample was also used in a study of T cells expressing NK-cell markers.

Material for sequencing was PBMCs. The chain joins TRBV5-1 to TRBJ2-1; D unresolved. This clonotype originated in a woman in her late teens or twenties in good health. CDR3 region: CASSPTLYEQFF. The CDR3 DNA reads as TGCGCCAGCAGTCCAACCCTGTATGAGCAGTTCTTC.